This paragraph covers one T cell receptor beta chain sequence. The data were taken from a study of blood T cell repertoires in COVID-19. Study as a whole: Material from acute and convalescent COVID-19 was sourced from the United States, Italy and Spain. Sample material is recorded as cDNA or gDNA derived from T cells, B-cell-depleted T cells, or PBMCs.

Original handling: Reference gene primer amplification gave estimated nucleated cell counts. Generated by immunoSEQ multiplex PCR, the TCRdb table keeps only in-frame clones and is missing some. The V and J calls and the clone size are those of that table, but D and trimming were determined from the DNA. The sample records some 140,000 clones, 65% to 90% being singletons. Seattle's enrolled individuals joined amid active infection and were then monitored longitudinally. The CDR3 runs 12 residues. Germline V gene lookup returns CDR1 LNHDA and CDR2 SQIVND (reference sequence). V was trimmed by 8 bases and J by 4 bases, leaving 12 bases between them.

The receptor's source is a woman aged 55-75 years with COVID-19, enrolled during active disease. This chain uses TRBV19 with TRBJ2-7; maybe TRBD1 (6 bases). The specimen was peripheral blood. The CDR3 nucleotides read TGTGCCAGTCGGGACACCAGATACGAGCAGTACTTC. It encodes CASRDTRYEQYF. The variable domain in full, with the rest retrieved from reference TRBV19 and TRBJ2-7, is DGGITQSPKYLFRKEGQNVTLSCEQNLNHDAMYWYRQDPGQGLRLIYYSQIVNDFQKGDIAEGYSVSREKKESFPLTVTSAQKNPTAFYLCASRDTRYEQYFGPGTRLTVT.